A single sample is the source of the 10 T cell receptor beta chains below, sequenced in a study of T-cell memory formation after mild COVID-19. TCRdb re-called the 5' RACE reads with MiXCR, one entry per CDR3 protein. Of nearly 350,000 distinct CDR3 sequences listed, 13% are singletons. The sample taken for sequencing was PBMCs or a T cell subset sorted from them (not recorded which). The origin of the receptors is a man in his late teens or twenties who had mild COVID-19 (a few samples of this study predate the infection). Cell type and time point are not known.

CDR3 sequence: CASRRQRGASDTQYF. In DNA form, the CDR3 reads TGTGCCAGCAGGCGCCAGCGGGGGGCGTCGGATACGCAGTATTTT. The chain joins TRBV7-8 to TRBJ2-3; 9 positions agree with TRBD2. The CDR3 is 15 residues long. Per germline, CDR1 SGHVS and CDR2 FQNEAQ. V lost 6 bases, J lost 6 bases, and 10 bases stayed unmatched.

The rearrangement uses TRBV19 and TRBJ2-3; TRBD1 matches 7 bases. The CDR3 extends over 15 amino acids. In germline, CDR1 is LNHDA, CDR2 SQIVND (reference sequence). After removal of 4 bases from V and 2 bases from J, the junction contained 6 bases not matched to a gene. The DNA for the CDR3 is TGTGCCAGTAGTACCTACGGACAGGCCACAGATACGCAGTATTTT. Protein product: CASSTYGQATDTQYF.

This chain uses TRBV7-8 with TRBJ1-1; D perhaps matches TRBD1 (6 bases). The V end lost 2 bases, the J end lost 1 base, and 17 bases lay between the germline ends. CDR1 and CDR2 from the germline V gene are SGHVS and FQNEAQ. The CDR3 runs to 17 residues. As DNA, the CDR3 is TGTGCCAGCAGCTTACCAGGGGCCGAGAGGTGGAACACTGAAGCTTTCTTT. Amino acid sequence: CASSLPGAERWNTEAFF. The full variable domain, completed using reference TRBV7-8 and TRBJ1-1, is GAGVSQSPRYKVAKRGQDVALRCDPISGHVSLFWYQQALGQGPEFLTYFQNEAQLDKSGLPSDRFFAERPEGSVSTLKIQRTQQEDSAVYLCASSLPGAERWNTEAFFGQGTRLTVV.

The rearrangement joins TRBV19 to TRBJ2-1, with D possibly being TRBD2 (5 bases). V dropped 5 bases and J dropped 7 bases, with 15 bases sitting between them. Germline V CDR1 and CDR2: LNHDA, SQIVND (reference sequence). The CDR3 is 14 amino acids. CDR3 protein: CASSHRGTRNEQFF. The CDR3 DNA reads TGTGCCAGTAGTCACCGGGGAACGAGGAATGAGCAGTTCTTC.

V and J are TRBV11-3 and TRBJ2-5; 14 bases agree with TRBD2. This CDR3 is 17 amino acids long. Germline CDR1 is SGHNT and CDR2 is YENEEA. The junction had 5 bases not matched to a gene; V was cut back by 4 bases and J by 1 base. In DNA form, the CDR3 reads TGTGCCAGCAGCTCCAGGACTAGCGGGGGGATCCAAGAGACCCAGTACTTC. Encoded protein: CASSSRTSGGIQETQYF.

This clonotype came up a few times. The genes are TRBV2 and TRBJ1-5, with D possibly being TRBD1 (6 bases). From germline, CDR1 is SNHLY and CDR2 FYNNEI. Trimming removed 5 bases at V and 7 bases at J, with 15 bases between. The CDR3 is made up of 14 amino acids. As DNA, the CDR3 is TGTGCCAGCAGTCCTCAGGGGCAAGAACAGCCCCAGCATTTT. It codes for CASSPQGQEQPQHF.

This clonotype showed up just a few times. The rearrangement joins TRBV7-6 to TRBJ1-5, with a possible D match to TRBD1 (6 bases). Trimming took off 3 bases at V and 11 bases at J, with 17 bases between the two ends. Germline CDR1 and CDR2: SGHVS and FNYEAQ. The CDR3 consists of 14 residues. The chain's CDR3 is CASSFGGGRGSQHF. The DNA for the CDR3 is TGTGCCAGCAGCTTCGGAGGGGGGCGAGGGTCCCAGCATTTT.

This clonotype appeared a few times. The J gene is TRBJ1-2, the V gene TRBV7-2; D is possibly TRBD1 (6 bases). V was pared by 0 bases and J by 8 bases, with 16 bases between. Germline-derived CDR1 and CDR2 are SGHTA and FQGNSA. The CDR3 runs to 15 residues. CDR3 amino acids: CASSLAWGLSYGYTF. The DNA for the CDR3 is TGTGCCAGCAGCTTAGCGTGGGGGCTGAGTTACGGCTACACCTTC. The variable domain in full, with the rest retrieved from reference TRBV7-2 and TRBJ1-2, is GAGVSQSPSNKVTEKGKDVELRCDPISGHTALYWYRQSLGQGLEFLIYFQGNSAPDKSGLPSDRFSAERTGGSVSTLTIQRTQQEDSAVYLCASSLAWGLSYGYTFGSGTRLTVV.

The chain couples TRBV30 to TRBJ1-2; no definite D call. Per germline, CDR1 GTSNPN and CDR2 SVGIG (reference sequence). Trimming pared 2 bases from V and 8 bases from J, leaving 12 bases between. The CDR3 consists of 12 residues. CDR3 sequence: CAWSSQTGGYTF. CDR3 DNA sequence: TGTGCCTGGAGTTCTCAAACCGGGGGCTACACCTTC.

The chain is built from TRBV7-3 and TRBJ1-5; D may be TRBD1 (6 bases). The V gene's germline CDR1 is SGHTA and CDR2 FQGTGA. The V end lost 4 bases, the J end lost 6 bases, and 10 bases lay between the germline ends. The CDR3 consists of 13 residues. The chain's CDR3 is CASSSQGGQPQHF. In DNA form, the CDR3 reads TGTGCCAGCAGCTCACAGGGTGGTCAGCCCCAGCATTTT. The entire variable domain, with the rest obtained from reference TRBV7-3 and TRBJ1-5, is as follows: GAGVSQTPSNKVTEKGKYVELRCDPISGHTALYWYRQSLGQGPEFLIYFQGTGAADDSGLPNDRFFAVRPEGSVSTLKIQRTERGDSAVYLCASSSQGGQPQHFGDGTRLSIL.